This T cell receptor beta chain came from a study of cytomegalovirus exposure and HLA in healthy donors. Primers: 60 Vbeta forward and 13 Jbeta reverse. This table comes from immunoSEQ multiplex PCR, and its TCRdb copy is limited to in-frame clones, with some not included. The specimen's table records around 120,000 clones. Details on this clone: As yet, its antigen is unknown.

General observations from the study: The authors later found TCR association rates varying by HLA locus, with DRB1 most and HLA-C fewest. Previously analyzed data showed that most TCR beta V segments were productive at a frequency of about 87% or about 30%. Reportedly, fewer N-insertions than the approximately 680-donor mean appeared in an Asian-associated ancestry cluster in a later analysis.

V was trimmed by 1 base and J by 4 bases, leaving 14 bases between them. This CDR3 is 16 amino acids long. From germline, CDR1 is SNHLY and CDR2 FYNNEI. This clonotype originated in a middle-aged man in good health and CMV-seronegative. The sequenced sample was PBMCs. The chain is built from TRBV2 and TRBJ1-5; possibly TRBD1 for D (6 bases). The CDR3 loop is CASSEGGGRGNQPQHF. The CDR3 DNA sequence: TGTGCCAGCAGTGAAGGCGGGGGGAGGGGGAATCAGCCCCAGCATTTT.